These 2 T cell receptor beta chains were sequenced from one sample in a study of molecular identifiers for immune sequencing clone quantification. TCRdb ran MiXCR on the PCR reads and lists one entry per CDR3 protein. This sample has hundreds of thousands of distinct CDR3 sequences, with about 25% found just once. Input material: naive CD8+ T cells from blood, with Jurkat cell RNA spiked in. Stated subset: FACS-sorted CD8+CD4-CCR7+CD45RA+ naive T cells. The receptors derive from a human donor in good health. Some libraries in this study had Jurkat cell RNA spiked in.

This clonotype came up many times. The chain couples TRBV29-1 to TRBJ1-3; 7 nucleotides align to TRBD1. J was trimmed by 2 bases and V by 6 bases; bases with no gene match: 7. The CDR3 sequence is 14 residues long. Germline CDR1 SQVTM, CDR2 ANQGSEA. The CDR3 loop reads CSVGNRGTGNTIYF. The CDR3 region has the DNA TGCAGCGTGGGAAACAGGGGAACTGGAAACACCATATATTTT.

The table lists this clonotype with many counts. The chain recombines TRBV5-1 with TRBJ1-6, with a tentative D call TRBD1 (6 bases). Trimming took 2 bases from V and 9 from J, leaving 15 bases between them. Germline-derived CDR1 and CDR2 are SGHRS and YFSETQ. The CDR3 consists of 15 residues. CDR3 DNA sequence: TGCGCCAGCAGCTTTTACAGGGATCCTAGTTCACCCCTCCACTTT. It is translated as CASSFYRDPSSPLHF.